The rows below give T cell receptor beta chains drawn from one sample of a study of OX40 agonist ivuxolimab in advanced cancers. Data came from immunoSEQ multiplex PCR; TCRdb stores just in-frame clones and leaves some out. This sample has tens of thousands of clones, with approximately 90% found just once. The sequencing here drew on CD4+ or CD8+ T cells sorted from blood, taken in a trial of the OX40 agonist ivuxolimab. The receptor source for this set is an adult with an advanced solid tumor such as melanoma, head and neck, liver or kidney cancer. CDR3s include the opening cysteine and the closing phenylalanine or tryptophan. The D gene is left open where the match is weak. Size is omitted from some rows. Given values are once, few, many or a class for expanded clones.

j_call: TRBJ2-7
clone_size: -
d_call: -
v_call: TRBV18
cdr3_aa: CASSPLEGGQYF
cdr3_nt: TGTGCCAGCTCACCACTGGAGGGAGGGCAGTACTTC

j_call: TRBJ2-2
clone_size: -
d_call: TRBD1
v_call: TRBV7-9
cdr3_aa: CASSGQGATGELFF
cdr3_nt: TGTGCCAGCAGCGGACAGGGGGCCACCGGGGAGCTGTTTTTT

j_call: TRBJ2-1
clone_size: -
d_call: TRBD2
v_call: TRBV19
cdr3_aa: CASSPLGGSFYNEQFF
cdr3_nt: TGTGCCAGTAGTCCCCTCGGCGGGAGTTTCTACAATGAGCAGTTCTTC

j_call: TRBJ2-2
clone_size: -
d_call: TRBD2
v_call: TRBV15
cdr3_aa: CATSRDASGMGELFF
cdr3_nt: TGTGCCACCAGCAGGGACGCTAGCGGGATGGGGGAGCTGTTTTTT

j_call: TRBJ1-5
clone_size: few
d_call: -
v_call: TRBV14
cdr3_aa: CASSQDRGTVNQPQHF
cdr3_nt: TGTGCCAGCAGCCAAGATCGGGGGACCGTTAATCAGCCCCAGCATTTT

j_call: TRBJ2-2
clone_size: -
d_call: -
v_call: TRBV6-1
cdr3_aa: CASREEGGELFF
cdr3_nt: TGTGCCAGCAGGGAGGAGGGAGGGGAGCTGTTTTTT

j_call: TRBJ2-3
clone_size: -
d_call: TRBD1
v_call: TRBV19
cdr3_aa: CASRTGASTDTQYF
cdr3_nt: TGTGCCAGTAGAACAGGGGCTAGCACAGATACGCAGTATTTT

j_call: TRBJ2-7
clone_size: -
d_call: TRBD1
v_call: TRBV4-2
cdr3_aa: CASSQQTGTGNEQYF
cdr3_nt: TGTGCCAGCAGCCAACAAACCGGGACAGGGAACGAGCAGTACTTC

j_call: TRBJ2-5
clone_size: once
d_call: TRBD2
v_call: TRBV5-1
cdr3_aa: CASSSGGGATQYF
cdr3_nt: TGCGCCAGCAGCTCCGGCGGGGGAGCGACCCAGTACTTC

j_call: TRBJ2-6
clone_size: -
d_call: TRBD1
v_call: TRBV7-9
cdr3_aa: CASSLIQGAGANVLTF
cdr3_nt: TGTGCCAGCAGCCTAATTCAGGGGGCTGGGGCCAACGTCCTGACTTTC

j_call: TRBJ2-1
clone_size: -
d_call: TRBD2
v_call: TRBV19
cdr3_aa: CASSIDSGLAGGEQFF
cdr3_nt: TGTGCCAGTAGTATAGATTCGGGACTAGCGGGGGGTGAGCAGTTCTTC

j_call: TRBJ2-7
clone_size: -
d_call: -
v_call: TRBV18
cdr3_aa: CASSAGMGVEGTYEQYF
cdr3_nt: TGTGCCAGCTCGGCCGGGATGGGGGTAGAGGGGACCTACGAGCAGTACTTC

j_call: TRBJ2-3
clone_size: once
d_call: -
v_call: TRBV6-5
cdr3_aa: CASRNEVDTQYF
cdr3_nt: TGTGCCAGCAGAAATGAGGTCGATACGCAGTATTTT

j_call: TRBJ2-4
clone_size: -
d_call: -
v_call: TRBV18
cdr3_aa: CASSPESSAKNIQYF
cdr3_nt: TGTGCCAGCTCACCGGAGAGCTCGGCCAAAAACATTCAGTACTTC

j_call: TRBJ2-1
clone_size: -
d_call: TRBD2
v_call: TRBV2
cdr3_aa: CASSGLAGGPPGNEQFF
cdr3_nt: TGTGCCAGCAGTGGACTAGCGGGAGGACCCCCGGGGAATGAGCAGTTCTTC

j_call: TRBJ2-6
clone_size: -
d_call: -
v_call: TRBV2
cdr3_aa: CASSGAQVLTF
cdr3_nt: TGTGCCAGCAGTGGGGCTCAGGTCCTGACTTTC

j_call: TRBJ2-3
clone_size: -
d_call: TRBD1
v_call: TRBV7-9
cdr3_aa: CASSLATGGPSDTQYF
cdr3_nt: TGTGCCAGCAGCTTAGCCACAGGGGGCCCATCAGATACGCAGTATTTT

j_call: TRBJ1-2
clone_size: -
d_call: TRBD1
v_call: TRBV15
cdr3_aa: CATSSLRTGLASYTF
cdr3_nt: TGTGCCACCAGCAGTTTAAGGACAGGTTTGGCTAGCTACACCTTC

j_call: TRBJ1-1
clone_size: few
d_call: -
v_call: TRBV6-1
cdr3_aa: CASFRTPTSTEAFF
cdr3_nt: TGTGCCAGCTTTCGGACCCCGACCAGCACTGAAGCTTTCTTT

j_call: TRBJ2-1
clone_size: -
d_call: -
v_call: TRBV19
cdr3_aa: CASQGSVGQFF
cdr3_nt: TGTGCCAGTCAGGGGTCGGTGGGGCAGTTCTTC

j_call: TRBJ1-2
clone_size: -
d_call: -
v_call: TRBV2
cdr3_aa: CASSELRTGGYTF
cdr3_nt: TGTGCCAGCAGTGAACTACGAACGGGGGGCTACACCTTC

j_call: TRBJ2-3
clone_size: -
d_call: -
v_call: TRBV19
cdr3_aa: CASRLGSTDTQYF
cdr3_nt: TGTGCCAGTAGACTAGGGAGCACAGATACGCAGTATTTT